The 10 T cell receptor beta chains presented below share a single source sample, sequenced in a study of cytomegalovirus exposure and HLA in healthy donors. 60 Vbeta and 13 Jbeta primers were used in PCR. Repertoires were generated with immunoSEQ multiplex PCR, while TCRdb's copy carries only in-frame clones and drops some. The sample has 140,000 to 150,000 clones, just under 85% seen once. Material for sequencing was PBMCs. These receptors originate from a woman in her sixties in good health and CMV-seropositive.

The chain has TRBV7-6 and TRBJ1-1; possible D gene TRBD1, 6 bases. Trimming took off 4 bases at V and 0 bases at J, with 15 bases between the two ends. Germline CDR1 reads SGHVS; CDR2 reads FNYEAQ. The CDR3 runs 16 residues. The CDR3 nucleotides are TGTGCCAGCAGCTCTCCCCAGGGGAATATGAACACTGAAGCTTTCTTT. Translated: CASSSPQGNMNTEAFF.

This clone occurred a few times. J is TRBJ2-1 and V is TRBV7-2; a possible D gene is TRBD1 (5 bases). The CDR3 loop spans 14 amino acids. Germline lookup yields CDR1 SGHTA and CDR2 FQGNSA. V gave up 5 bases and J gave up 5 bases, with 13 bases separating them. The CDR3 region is CASSPGAAHNEQFF. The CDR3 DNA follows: TGTGCCAGCAGCCCTGGGGCAGCCCACAATGAGCAGTTCTTC.

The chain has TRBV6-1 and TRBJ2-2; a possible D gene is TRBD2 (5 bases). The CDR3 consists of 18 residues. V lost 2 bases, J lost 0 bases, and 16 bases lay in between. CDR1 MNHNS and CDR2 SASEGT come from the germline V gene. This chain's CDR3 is CASSEPSWGESNTGELFF. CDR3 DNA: TGTGCCAGCAGTGAACCGTCTTGGGGAGAGTCGAACACCGGGGAGCTGTTTTTT.

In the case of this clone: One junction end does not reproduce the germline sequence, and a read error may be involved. The CDR3 DNA reads TGTGCCAGCAGGGTCGGGCGGGAGTCCTTCGAGCAGTGCTTC. Its protein product is CASRVGRESFEQCF. The chain recombines TRBV7-9 with TRBJ2-7; 7 bases line up with TRBD2. This CDR3 has 14 amino acids. Germline V lookup: CDR1 SEHNR, CDR2 FQNEAQ (reference sequence).

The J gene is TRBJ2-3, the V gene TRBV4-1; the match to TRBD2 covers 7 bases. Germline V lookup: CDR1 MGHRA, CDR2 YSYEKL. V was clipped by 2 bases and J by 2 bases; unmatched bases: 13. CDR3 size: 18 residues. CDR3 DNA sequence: TGCGCCAGCAGCCAACGACTGACGGGGGGTCTCATCACAGATACGCAGTATTTT. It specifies CASSQRLTGGLITDTQYF.

CDR3 residues: CASMWGTGTYNEQFF. CDR3 bases: TGTGCCAGCATGTGGGGGACAGGGACCTACAATGAGCAGTTCTTC. The chain couples TRBV27 to TRBJ2-1, with TRBD1 matching 9 bases. CDR1 and CDR2 from the germline V gene are MNHEY and SMNVEV (reference sequence). The J segment lost 2 bases and the V segment lost 7 bases, leaving 6 bases of the junction unmatched. The CDR3 has 15 residues.

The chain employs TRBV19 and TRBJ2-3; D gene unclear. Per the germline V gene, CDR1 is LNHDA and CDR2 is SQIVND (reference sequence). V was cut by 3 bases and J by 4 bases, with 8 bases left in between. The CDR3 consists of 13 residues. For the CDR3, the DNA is TGTGCCAGTAGTATTCGTCCGGCAGATACGCAGTATTTT. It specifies CASSIRPADTQYF.

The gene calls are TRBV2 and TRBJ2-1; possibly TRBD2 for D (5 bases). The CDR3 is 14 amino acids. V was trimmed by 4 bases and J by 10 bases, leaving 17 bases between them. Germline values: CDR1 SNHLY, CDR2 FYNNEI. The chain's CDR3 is CASSVQRSTSEQFF. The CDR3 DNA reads TGTGCCAGCAGTGTCCAGCGGTCTACAAGCGAGCAGTTCTTC.

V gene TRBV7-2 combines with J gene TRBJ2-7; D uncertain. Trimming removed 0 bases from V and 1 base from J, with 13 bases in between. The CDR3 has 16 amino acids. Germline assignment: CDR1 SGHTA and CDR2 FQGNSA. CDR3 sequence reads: CASSLARFGESYEQYF. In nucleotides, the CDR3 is TGTGCCAGCAGCTTAGCCAGGTTCGGCGAATCCTACGAGCAGTACTTC.

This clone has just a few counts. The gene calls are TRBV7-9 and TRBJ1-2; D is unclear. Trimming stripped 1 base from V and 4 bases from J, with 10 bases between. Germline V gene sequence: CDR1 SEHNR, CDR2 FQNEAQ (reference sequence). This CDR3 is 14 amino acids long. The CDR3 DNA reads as TGTGCCAGCAGCTTAGACTCCCGGTCCTATGGCTACACCTTC. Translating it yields CASSLDSRSYGYTF.